The next 6 T cell receptor beta chains were all read from a single sample in a study of type 1 regulatory T cells. Study-level findings and limits: Tr1 cells had a more restricted TCR repertoire than non-Tr1 cells.

TCRdb re-called the reads through MiXCR, storing one row per CDR3 protein. The repertoire consists of about 6,200 distinct CDR3 sequences, with 30% to 35% occurring once and the leading ten covering over 20%. These receptors' targets are unknown. Sequences were obtained from cultured type 1 regulatory T (Tr1) cells, either the whole culture or a sorted fraction (not recorded which). These receptors all come from a human donor in good health.

This clonotype was seen a few times. This chain links TRBV20-1 with TRBJ2-3; TRBD1 or TRBD2 may be the D gene (5 bases each). Between the trimmed V and J ends, which lost 5 bases and 3 bases, there was a span of 15 bases. The CDR3 covers 14 residues. Germline-derived CDR1 and CDR2 are DFQATT and SNEGSKA (reference sequence). The CDR3 DNA reads as TGCAGTGCTGACCCGGGACGGGGAACAGATACGCAGTATTTT. Its protein is CSADPGRGTDTQYF.

Within the sample, this clonotype is large. This chain uses TRBV12-3 or TRBV12-4 with TRBJ2-7; a weak D match, TRBD1 (6 bases). Trimming removed 4 bases at V and 2 bases at J, with 18 bases between. This CDR3 contains 16 residues. In nucleotides, the CDR3 is TGTGCCAGCAGTTCGGGTTTTGGACAGAAAGCCTACGAGCAGTACTTC. Encoded protein: CASSSGFGQKAYEQYF.

This clonotype appeared many times. The rearrangement uses TRBV30 and TRBJ1-1, with D unclear. This CDR3 has 13 amino acids. Trimming stripped 2 bases from V and 7 bases from J, with 14 bases between. The germline V gene encodes CDR1 GTSNPN and CDR2 SVGIG (reference sequence). This CDR3 reads CAWSFQPWDEAFF. Here the CDR3 DNA reads TGTGCCTGGAGTTTCCAACCGTGGGATGAAGCTTTCTTT.

Concerning this clonotype: A read error may explain this, as a much larger clone is one base away. The V and J genes are TRBV11-2 and TRBJ2-7; TRBD1 matches 8 bases. Germline V CDR1 and CDR2: SGHAT, FQNNGV. CDR3 length: 14 amino acids. The CDR3 here is CASSFGQGLYEQNF. The CDR3 nucleotides read TGTGCCAGCAGCTTCGGACAGGGCCTCTACGAGCAGAACTTC.

Comments on this clonotype: A much larger clone differs by one base, so this may be a read error. V gene TRBV6-5 combines with J gene TRBJ2-7, with 9 bases that match TRBD2. Germline values: CDR1 MNHEY, CDR2 SVGAGI. The CDR3 is 15 amino acids. CDR3 DNA: TGTACCAGCAGTTACGAGACTAGCGGTTTCTACGAGCAGTACTTC. It is translated as CTSSYETSGFYEQYF.

This clonotype was detected a few times. The chain has TRBV29-1 and TRBJ2-1; D is tentatively TRBD1 or TRBD2 (6 bases each). This CDR3 contains 12 residues. Trimming left V 3 bases short and J 9 bases short, with 12 bases between. Germline V lookup: CDR1 SQVTM, CDR2 ANQGSEA. CDR3 residues: CSVDLGGTEQFF. Here the CDR3 DNA reads TGCAGCGTTGATCTGGGGGGCACTGAGCAGTTCTTC.